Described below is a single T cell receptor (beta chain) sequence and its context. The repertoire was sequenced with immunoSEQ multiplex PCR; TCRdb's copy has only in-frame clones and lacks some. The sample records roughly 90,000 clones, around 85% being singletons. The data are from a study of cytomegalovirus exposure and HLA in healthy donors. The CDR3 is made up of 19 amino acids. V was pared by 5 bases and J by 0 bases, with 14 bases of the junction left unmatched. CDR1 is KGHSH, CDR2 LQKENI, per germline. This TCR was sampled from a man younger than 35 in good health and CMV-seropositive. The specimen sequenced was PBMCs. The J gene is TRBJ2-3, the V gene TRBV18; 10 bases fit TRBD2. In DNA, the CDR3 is TGTGCCAGCTCAACTACTGGACTAGCGGAAACCTCTAGCACAGATACGCAGTATTTT. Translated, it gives CASSTTGLAETSSTDTQYF.